The rows below give T cell receptor beta chains drawn from one sample of a study of blood T cells in healthy people across ages. TCRdb independently ran MiXCR on the 5' RACE reads; one entry per CDR3 protein. The sample lists some 760,000 distinct CDR3 sequences, 25% occurring once. The same sample was also used in a study of T cells of mothers and their children.

The sample comprised blood. The receptors were gathered from a boy aged 5-17 years in good health. CDR3s include the opening cysteine and the closing phenylalanine or tryptophan. Size tells how often a clone was seen (once, few, many) or the class of an expanded clone, and some rows leave it out.

v_gene,abundance,CDR3aa
TRBV6-5,-,CASTAAETQYF
TRBV7-3,-,CASSLRQGEKLFF
TRBV29-1,-,CSVEDVGEAFF
TRBV20-1,-,CSARPRDREDYGYTF
TRBV10-3,few,CAPDLLTGELFF
TRBV7-6,few,CASSFRGTSEYEQYF
TRBV5-4,-,CASSLDRGHHSPLHF
TRBV6-5,-,CASSAGTGSAQYF
TRBV20-1,-,CSGYGVSYEQYF
TRBV6-6,-,CASSYFGQVNEHFF
TRBV13,many,CASSLGARLAGDNAKNIQYF
TRBV6-2/TRBV6-3,-,CASRSLELFRDGSYNEQFF
TRBV7-9,-,CASSLGDNTIYF
TRBV7-2,few,CASRYGPSDTEAFF
TRBV5-4,few,CASSLDGAGGPRELFF
TRBV5-6,-,CASSFDAGGDEQYF
TRBV20-1,-,CSAKGTSGTQETQYF
TRBV20-1,-,CSARVLGINQPQHF
TRBV6-2/TRBV6-3,-,CASSYSREWDGKTQYF